This is a list of T cell receptor beta chains from one sample in a study of cytotoxic CD8 clonotypes in ibrutinib-treated CLL. Libraries were prepared by immunoSEQ multiplex PCR; TCRdb keeps only in-frame clonotypes and omits some of them. The sample consists of 200,000 or so clones, 70% of them appearing once. The input for sequencing was PBMCs, taken after 12 months of ibrutinib treatment. These receptors were taken from a human donor with chronic lymphocytic leukemia. The CDR3 runs from the conserved cysteine through the conserved F or W. A D gene is named only where the DNA matches it firmly. Clone size appears in some rows only: once, few, many, or a class for an expanded clone.

size,D,V,J,CDR3,DNA
.,.,TRBV5-6,TRBJ1-1,CASKTAKLNTEAFF,TGTGCCAGCAAGACGGCGAAGCTGAACACTGAAGCTTTCTTT
.,.,TRBV5-1,TRBJ2-7,CASSLGGPQGEQYF,TGCGCCAGCAGCTTGGGAGGGCCCCAGGGGGAGCAGTACTTC
.,.,TRBV19,TRBJ2-1,CASSMDSSSYNEQFF,TGTGCCAGTAGTATGGACTCGAGCTCCTACAATGAGCAGTTCTTC
.,.,TRBV10-3,TRBJ1-2,CAISATRDGYTF,TGTGCCATCAGTGCCACCCGGGATGGCTACACCTTC
.,TRBD2,TRBV27,TRBJ2-1,CASSLTSGRSSYNEQFF,TGTGCCAGCAGCCTCACTAGCGGGCGGAGCTCCTACAATGAGCAGTTCTTC
once,TRBD2,TRBV6-1,TRBJ2-1,CASSGTGLAGLDEQFF,TGTGCCAGCAGTGGCACAGGACTAGCGGGGTTAGATGAGCAGTTCTTC
.,.,TRBV6-5,TRBJ1-1,CASSYSGTATEAFF,TGTGCCAGCAGTTACTCGGGGACGGCCACTGAAGCTTTCTTT
.,.,TRBV7-2,TRBJ1-5,CASSRDLNQPQHF,TGTGCCAGCAGCCGCGACCTGAATCAGCCCCAGCATTTT
.,TRBD1,TRBV5-4,TRBJ1-1,CASTPGTVNTEAFF,TGTGCCAGCACCCCCGGGACAGTGAACACTGAAGCTTTCTTT
few,.,TRBV11-1,TRBJ2-2,CASRGPNTGELFF,TGTGCCAGCAGGGGGCCCAACACCGGGGAGCTGTTTTTT
.,.,TRBV7-7,TRBJ1-1,CASSQGQNTEAFF,TGTGCCAGCAGCCAGGGACAGAACACTGAAGCTTTCTTT
.,TRBD1,TRBV30,TRBJ1-5,CAWSVETGLSNQPQHF,TGTGCCTGGAGTGTAGAGACAGGGCTGAGCAATCAGCCCCAGCATTTT
.,.,TRBV18,TRBJ1-1,CASSRAPGGNTEAFF,TGTGCCAGCTCACGCGCGCCTGGGGGAAACACTGAAGCTTTCTTT
.,TRBD1,TRBV30,TRBJ1-4,CAWSQDRVGEKLFF,TGTGCCTGGAGCCAGGACAGGGTGGGGGAAAAACTGTTTTTT
few,.,TRBV18,TRBJ2-5,CASSSSQETQYF,TGTGCCAGCTCATCGTCTCAAGAGACCCAGTACTTC
.,.,TRBV9,TRBJ2-7,CASSATTALGSGAEQYF,TGTGCCAGCAGCGCCACGACAGCCCTAGGGTCCGGAGCCGAGCAGTACTTC
.,.,TRBV6-5,TRBJ1-5,CASRDRNQPQHF,TGTGCCAGCAGGGACAGAAATCAGCCCCAGCATTTT
once,.,TRBV27,TRBJ1-2,CASSLSLWQAVNYGYTF,TGTGCCAGCAGTTTATCTCTCTGGCAGGCCGTTAACTATGGCTACACCTTC
.,TRBD1,TRBV6-5,TRBJ2-7,CASNIGQGREQYF,TGTGCCAGCAACATCGGACAGGGGCGCGAGCAGTACTTC
.,.,TRBV4-2,TRBJ1-4,CASSLGDSYANEKLFF,TGTGCCAGCAGCTTAGGTGACTCGTACGCTAATGAAAAACTGTTTTTT
.,.,TRBV4-3,TRBJ2-7,CASKDQVSSYEQYF,TGCGCCAGCAAAGATCAGGTCAGCTCCTACGAGCAGTACTTC
once,TRBD2,TRBV7-3,TRBJ2-5,CASSPAGGYQETQYF,TGTGCCAGCAGCCCAGCGGGAGGGTACCAAGAGACCCAGTACTTC
.,.,TRBV28,TRBJ2-3,CASSSGLQTDTQYF,TGTGCCAGCAGTTCCGGGCTTCAGACAGATACGCAGTATTTT
.,.,TRBV4-1,TRBJ1-4,CASSLKTVANEKLFF,TGCGCCAGCAGCCTCAAGACAGTAGCTAATGAAAAACTGTTTTTT
.,.,TRBV15,TRBJ1-1,CATSSMTVMNTEAFF,TGTGCCACCAGCAGCATGACAGTCATGAACACTGAAGCTTTCTTT
.,.,TRBV11-2,TRBJ2-3,CASSLDGLLTDTQYF,TGTGCCAGCAGCTTAGACGGACTACTCACAGATACGCAGTATTTT
.,.,TRBV4-2,TRBJ2-5,CASSQFKETQYF,TGTGCCAGCAGCCAATTCAAAGAGACCCAGTACTTC
.,.,TRBV6-5,TRBJ2-3,CASSPRLFRSDTQYF,TGTGCCAGCAGCCCCCGGTTGTTTAGGTCAGATACGCAGTATTTT
.,.,TRBV6-1,TRBJ1-2,CASSQRAEMPIGYTF,TGTGCCAGCAGCCAAAGGGCAGAAATGCCTATTGGCTACACCTTC
few,TRBD1,TRBV11-3,TRBJ2-7,CASSLYSRGPYEQYF,TGTGCCAGCAGCTTATACTCCAGGGGGCCATACGAGCAGTACTTC
.,.,TRBV7-2,TRBJ2-7,CASSFSDTTYEQYF,TGTGCCAGCAGCTTCTCGGACACCACCTACGAGCAGTACTTC
.,TRBD1,TRBV30,TRBJ2-5,CAWSEDRGLQETQYF,TGTGCCTGGAGCGAGGACAGGGGGTTACAAGAGACCCAGTACTTC
.,TRBD2,TRBV30,TRBJ2-3,CAWNSLARSSTDTQYF,TGTGCCTGGAACTCACTAGCGAGATCTAGCACAGATACGCAGTATTTT
few,.,TRBV5-1,TRBJ1-2,CASSLAGRGYGYTF,TGCGCCAGCAGCTTGGCGGGGAGAGGCTATGGCTACACCTTC
.,.,TRBV5-4,TRBJ2-1,CASSLETVRSSYNEQFF,TGTGCCAGCAGCCTCGAGACCGTAAGGAGCTCCTACAATGAGCAGTTCTTC
.,.,TRBV9,TRBJ2-7,CASSSTGAVHEQYF,TGTGCCAGCAGCTCGACCGGGGCTGTCCACGAGCAGTACTTC
.,.,TRBV14,TRBJ1-1,CASSTATEAFF,TGTGCCAGCAGCACCGCCACTGAAGCTTTCTTT
few,.,TRBV30,TRBJ1-5,CAWSVGGYSNQPQHF,TGTGCCTGGAGTGTAGGAGGGTATAGCAATCAGCCCCAGCATTTT
few,.,TRBV19,TRBJ1-5,CASSIGRGSGQPQHF,TGTGCCAGTAGTATAGGGAGGGGGTCCGGTCAGCCCCAGCATTTT
.,TRBD1,TRBV30,TRBJ1-1,CATGVRGEAFF,TGTGCCACAGGGGTCCGAGGTGAAGCTTTCTTT
.,.,TRBV7-2,TRBJ1-2,CASSQGGGGNGYTF,TGTGCCAGCAGCCAAGGGGGGGGCGGCAATGGCTACACCTTC